The sample holds one count of the clone carrying this T cell receptor beta chain. Primers for the PCR totalled 60 Vbeta and 13 Jbeta. This table comes from immunoSEQ multiplex PCR, and its TCRdb copy is limited to in-frame clones, with some not included. Here the sample spans 150,000 to 200,000 clones, more than 65% being singletons. The record originates from a study of cytomegalovirus exposure and HLA in healthy donors. The trim removed 5 bases at V and 8 bases at J, leaving 13 bases unmatched. The CDR3 has 15 residues. The V gene's germline CDR1 is SGHAT and CDR2 FQNNGV. Sample: PBMCs. The TCR originated in a young woman in good health and CMV-seronegative. This chain uses TRBV11-2 with TRBJ1-2; 8 positions match TRBD1. In DNA, the CDR3 is TGTGCCAGCAGCCAGCAGAGTCAGGGGGCTTGGGGCTACACCTTC. As protein: CASSQQSQGAWGYTF.